This T cell receptor (beta chain) was found in a study of blood T cell repertoires in COVID-19. Study information: Nucleic acid was either cDNA or gDNA, and it came from T cells, B-cell-depleted T cells, or PBMCs.

The V gene lost 3 bases and the J gene lost 0 bases, with 8 bases spanning the gap. The germline CDR1 and CDR2 sequences are MNHEY and SMNVEV (reference sequence). The CDR3 is 14 amino acids. Assay used: immunoSEQ multiplex PCR; TCRdb lists only in-frame clones, some missing. The sample contains a few hundred thousand clones, roughly 89% of which appear only once. Donors were grouped by their self-reported clinical history. All recovered Cohort 3 donors got two negative PCRs, got clearance, or saw symptom resolution. The sequenced material came from PBMCs or T cells enriched from blood (not recorded which). The chain links TRBV27 to TRBJ1-1, with D perhaps matching TRBD1 (5 bases). This clonotype was obtained from a woman aged 40 to 49 who had recovered from COVID-19. The CDR3 nucleotides read TGTGCCAGCAGTTTCGACAGACTGAACACTGAAGCTTTCTTT. Translation: CASSFDRLNTEAFF.